This TCR beta chain stems from a study of blood T cell repertoires in COVID-19. The germline gives CDR1 SGHRS, CDR2 YFSETQ. The V end lost 3 bases, the J end lost 6 bases, and 19 bases lay between the germline ends. This CDR3 spans 16 amino acids. Clones were read by immunoSEQ multiplex PCR, and TCRdb kept only the in-frame ones, dropping some. The data show 65,000 to 95,000 clones, with around four fifths seen just once and about 18% held by the top ten. The sample was peripheral blood. The rearrangement links TRBV5-1 to TRBJ2-1; D might be TRBD2 (5 bases). The sequence was obtained from an elderly man with active or convalescent COVID-19. This CDR3 reads CASSSGLRDYLNEQFF. The DNA of the CDR3 is TGCGCCAGCAGCTCAGGATTACGGGATTACCTCAATGAGCAGTTCTTC.